This TCR beta chain is from a study of regulatory T cells in long-lasting Graves disease. Study-level background: Graves' patients (newly diagnosed) had been on antithyroid drugs under 3 months. General study results and limits: New patients shared approximately 970 public clonotypes, and persistent patients shared more, with around 2,600.

The table lists this clonotype with a few counts. What it binds is not known. Time point of the sample: newly diagnosed GD, antithyroid drugs for less than 3 months. The TCR library was made from RNA extracted from PBMCs. Through Arm-PCR of CDR3 regions and iRepertoire HTBI primers, TCR beta libraries were built. TCRdb re-derived calls from the multiplex PCR reads in MiXCR, one entry per CDR3 protein. Here the sample spans approximately 310,000 distinct CDR3 sequences, 15% to 20% being singletons. Sequencing was performed on peripheral blood mononuclear cells (PBMCs), taken at new diagnosis, from a patient treated with antithyroid drugs. The TCR originated in a female donor with Graves disease.

CDR3 region: CASSQPPRRWGETQYF. The DNA for the CDR3 is TGTGCCAGCAGCCAACCCCCGCGGAGGTGGGGAGAGACCCAGTACTTC. The rearrangement joins TRBV3-1 to TRBJ2-5; D possibly corresponds to TRBD2 (5 bases). This CDR3 spans 16 amino acids. Germline V gives CDR1 LGHDT, CDR2 YNNKEL (reference sequence). Deletions cut 2 bases from V and 4 bases from J, with 17 bases between.